Listed below are T cell receptor beta chains from one sample, sequenced in a study of Tregs in tolerant kidney transplant recipients. Some clones are missing from TCRdb's copy, which holds only in-frame ones; the method was immunoSEQ multiplex PCR. The sample consists of 75,000 to 85,000 clones, 85% to 95% of them appearing once. Sequencing was performed on Tregs from blood, taken before the transplant. The receptors here all came from a human donor who received a combined kidney and bone marrow transplant. Each CDR3 is given with its conserved first and last residue. Each record gives: V gene, D gene, clone size, J gene, CDR3 protein, CDR3 DNA. D genes are given only for firm matches. Where a row states a size, it is once, few, many or the class of an expanded clone; other rows omit it.

>TRBV11-3|TRBD1|.|TRBJ2-1
CASSSATGRSYNEQFF
TGTGCCAGCAGCTCAGCGACAGGGCGCTCCTACAATGAGCAGTTCTTC
>TRBV9|.|.|TRBJ2-7
CASSARGDSYEQYF
TGTGCCAGCAGCGCGAGGGGGGATTCCTACGAGCAGTACTTC
>TRBV6-5|.|.|TRBJ2-7
CASSYSGPTSYEQYF
TGTGCCAGCAGTTACTCAGGGCCCACTTCCTACGAGCAGTACTTC
>TRBV18|.|.|TRBJ2-2
CASSPRQSNTGELFF
TGTGCCAGCTCACCGCGACAGTCGAACACCGGGGAGCTGTTTTTT
>TRBV6-6|.|.|TRBJ1-6
CASSGTNPYSPLHF
TGTGCCAGCAGCGGGACAAACCCTTATTCACCCCTCCACTTT
>TRBV5-1|TRBD1|.|TRBJ2-3
CASSFTGTGGGDTQYF
TGCGCCAGCAGTTTTACCGGGACAGGGGGTGGGGATACGCAGTATTTT
>TRBV27|TRBD2|.|TRBJ2-7
CATSRREGSLINEQYF
TGTGCCACATCCCGGCGGGAGGGTTCCCTTATTAACGAGCAGTACTTC
>TRBV6-6|TRBD1|once|TRBJ1-1
CASKIQGDRAFF
TGTGCCAGCAAAATTCAGGGGGATCGAGCTTTCTTT
>TRBV27|TRBD2|.|TRBJ2-3
CATKLAGAGDTQYF
TGTGCCACCAAGCTAGCGGGAGCCGGGGATACGCAGTATTTT
>TRBV11-2|TRBD1|.|TRBJ1-4
CASSLDRWGEKLFF
TGTGCCAGCAGTTTGGACAGGTGGGGAGAAAAACTGTTTTTT
>TRBV9|TRBD2|once|TRBJ2-7
CASTNPGTTSYEQYF
TGTGCCAGCACCAACCCAGGGACTACCTCCTACGAGCAGTACTTC
>TRBV28|.|.|TRBJ2-6
CASSPPAPQTRSGANVLTF
TGTGCCAGCAGTCCCCCCGCCCCACAAACGCGCTCTGGGGCCAACGTCCTGACTTTC
>TRBV5-4|TRBD1|.|TRBJ2-6
CASSSIDRGEGANVLTF
TGTGCCAGCAGCTCGATCGACAGGGGAGAGGGGGCCAACGTCCTGACTTTC
>TRBV27|TRBD2|.|TRBJ2-1
CASSAGTSSYNEQFF
TGTGCCAGCAGCGCCGGGACTAGCTCCTACAATGAGCAGTTCTTC
>TRBV4-1|.|once|TRBJ2-1
CASSQGSASFNEQFF
TGCGCCAGCAGCCAAGGAAGTGCAAGCTTCAATGAGCAGTTCTTC
>TRBV5-1|.|.|TRBJ2-1
CASSPGQFVGNEQFF
TGCGCCAGCAGCCCAGGACAATTTGTTGGGAATGAGCAGTTCTTC
>TRBV19|TRBD1|.|TRBJ1-4
CASNGEPTGVVEKLFF
TGTGCCAGTAATGGAGAGCCGACAGGGGTAGTTGAAAAACTGTTTTTT
>TRBV5-6|.|.|TRBJ1-2
CASSLLGPNYGYTF
TGTGCCAGCAGCTTGTTGGGGCCTAACTATGGCTACACCTTC
>TRBV9|.|.|TRBJ2-1
CASSAPPPYNEQFF
TGTGCCAGCAGCGCTCCCCCCCCTTACAATGAGCAGTTCTTC
>TRBV7-9|.|.|TRBJ1-2
CASSLVAQANYGYTF
TGTGCCAGCAGCTTAGTCGCCCAGGCTAACTATGGCTACACCTTC
>TRBV21-1|.|.|TRBJ2-6
CASSGPGHLSSGANVLTF
TGTGCCAGCAGCGGGCCGGGACATCTTAGCTCTGGGGCCAACGTCCTGACTTTC
>TRBV29-1|TRBD1|.|TRBJ1-4
CSVGDRGRGEKLFF
TGCAGCGTAGGTGACAGGGGGCGCGGTGAAAAACTGTTTTTT
>TRBV5-6|TRBD2|once|TRBJ2-7
CASSFLADTYEQYF
TGTGCCAGCAGCTTTCTAGCGGATACCTACGAGCAGTACTTC
>TRBV5-6|TRBD2|.|TRBJ2-7
CASSRAGGYEQYF
TGTGCCAGCAGCCGAGCGGGAGGCTACGAGCAGTACTTC
>TRBV9|.|.|TRBJ2-7
CASSAWGEYYEQYF
TGTGCCAGCAGCGCCTGGGGAGAGTACTACGAGCAGTACTTC
>TRBV5-4|TRBD1|.|TRBJ2-2
CASSLNRGGTGELFF
TGTGCCAGCAGCTTGAACAGGGGCGGCACCGGGGAGCTGTTTTTT